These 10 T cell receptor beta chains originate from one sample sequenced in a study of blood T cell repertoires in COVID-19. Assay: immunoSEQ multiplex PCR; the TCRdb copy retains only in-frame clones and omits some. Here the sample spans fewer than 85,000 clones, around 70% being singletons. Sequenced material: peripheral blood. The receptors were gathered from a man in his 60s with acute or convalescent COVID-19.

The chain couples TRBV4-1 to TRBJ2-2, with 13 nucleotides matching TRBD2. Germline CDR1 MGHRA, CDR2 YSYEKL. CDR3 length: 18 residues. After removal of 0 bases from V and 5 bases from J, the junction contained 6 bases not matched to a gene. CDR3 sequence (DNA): TGCGCCAGCAGCCAAGATACCAGACTAGCGGGGGGAACCGGGGAGCTGTTTTTT. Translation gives CASSQDTRLAGGTGELFF.

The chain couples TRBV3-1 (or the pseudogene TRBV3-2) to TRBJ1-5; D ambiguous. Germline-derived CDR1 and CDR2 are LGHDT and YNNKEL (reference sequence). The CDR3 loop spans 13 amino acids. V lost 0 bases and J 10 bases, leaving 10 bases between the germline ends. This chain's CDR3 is CASSQDAGFPQHF. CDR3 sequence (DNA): TGTGCCAGCAGCCAAGATGCGGGGTTCCCCCAGCATTTT.

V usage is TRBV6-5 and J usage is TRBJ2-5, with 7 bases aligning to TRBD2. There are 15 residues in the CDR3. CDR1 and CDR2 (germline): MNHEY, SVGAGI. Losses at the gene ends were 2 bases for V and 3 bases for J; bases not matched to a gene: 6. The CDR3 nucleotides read TGTGCCAGCAGTTACCGGTTTCGGGGGGAAGAGACCCAGTACTTC. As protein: CASSYRFRGEETQYF.

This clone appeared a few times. The CDR3 reads CASSDDREDGSPLHF. As DNA, the CDR3 is TGTGCCAGCAGTGATGACAGGGAGGACGGTTCACCCCTCCACTTT. The chain links TRBV2 to TRBJ1-6, with TRBD1 matching over 7 bases. The germline gives CDR1 SNHLY, CDR2 FYNNEI. CDR3 length equals 15 residues. Trimming at V came to 3 bases and at J to 9 bases, leaving 8 bases not matched to a gene.

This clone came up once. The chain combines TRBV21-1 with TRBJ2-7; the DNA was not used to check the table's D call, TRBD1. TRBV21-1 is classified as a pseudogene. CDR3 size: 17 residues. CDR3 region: CASSQRDRVLLFYEQYF. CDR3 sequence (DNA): TGTGCCAGCAGCCAACGGGACAGGGTCCTTCTCTTCTACGAGCAGTACTTC.

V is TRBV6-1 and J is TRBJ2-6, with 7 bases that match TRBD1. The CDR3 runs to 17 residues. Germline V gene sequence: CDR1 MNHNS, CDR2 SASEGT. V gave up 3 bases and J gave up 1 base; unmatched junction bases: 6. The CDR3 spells CASSEETGLSGANVLTF. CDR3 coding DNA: TGTGCCAGCAGTGAGGAGACAGGGCTATCTGGGGCCAACGTCCTGACTTTC.

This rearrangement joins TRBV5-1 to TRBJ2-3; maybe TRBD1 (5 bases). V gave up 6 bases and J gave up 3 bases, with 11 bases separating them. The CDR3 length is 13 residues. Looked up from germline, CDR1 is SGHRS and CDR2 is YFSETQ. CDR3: CASNFGATDTQYF. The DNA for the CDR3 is TGCGCCAGCAACTTTGGGGCGACAGATACGCAGTATTTT.

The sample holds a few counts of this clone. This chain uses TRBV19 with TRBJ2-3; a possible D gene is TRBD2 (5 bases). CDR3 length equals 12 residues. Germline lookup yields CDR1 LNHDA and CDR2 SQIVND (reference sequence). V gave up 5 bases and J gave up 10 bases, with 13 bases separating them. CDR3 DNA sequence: TGTGCCAGTAGTGAAGGACTTGAGGCGCAGTATTTT. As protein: CASSEGLEAQYF.

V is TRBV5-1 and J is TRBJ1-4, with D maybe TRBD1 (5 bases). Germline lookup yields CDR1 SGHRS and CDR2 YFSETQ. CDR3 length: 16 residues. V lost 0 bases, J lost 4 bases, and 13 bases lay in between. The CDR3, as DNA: TGCGCCAGCAGCTTGGCTTTGTCCGGGGGTAATGAAAAACTGTTTTTT. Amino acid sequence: CASSLALSGGNEKLFF.

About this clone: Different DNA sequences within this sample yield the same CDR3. CDR3 sequence: CSARDGPEQFF. CDR3 nucleotides: TGCAGTGCTAGAGACGGTCCTGAGCAGTTCTTC. The chain combines TRBV20-1 with TRBJ2-1; D unclear. The CDR3 is 11 residues long. V dropped 0 bases and J dropped 9 bases, with 6 bases sitting between them. Germline CDR1 and CDR2: DFQATT and SNEGSKA (reference sequence).